This passage covers 20 T cell receptor beta chains from one sample sequenced in a study of cytomegalovirus exposure and HLA in healthy donors. Use of 60 Vbeta and 13 Jbeta primers characterized the PCR. Method: immunoSEQ multiplex PCR; TCRdb's copy keeps in-frame clones and lacks some. The data show 150,000 to 200,000 clones, around 80% seen once. Sequenced sample: PBMCs. The receptor source for this set is a male donor in good health and CMV-seropositive.

V gene TRBV7-2 combines with J gene TRBJ2-1; 8 bases align to TRBD1. With 1 base clipped from V and 8 bases from J, the junction kept 7 bases outside the gene matches. CDR1 is SGHTA and CDR2 is FQGNSA in the germline V gene. The CDR3 has 15 residues. CDR3 in amino acids: CASSLGAGGRYEQFF. In DNA, the CDR3 is TGTGCCAGCAGCTTAGGGGCAGGGGGCCGTTATGAGCAGTTCTTC. The full variable domain, in which reference TRBV7-2 and TRBJ2-1 provide the parts outside the CDR3, is GAGVSQSPSNKVTEKGKDVELRCDPISGHTALYWYRQSLGQGLEFLIYFQGNSAPDKSGLPSDRFSAERTGGSVSTLTIQRTQQEDSAVYLCASSLGAGGRYEQFFGPGTRLTVL.

The table lists this clone with a few counts. This rearrangement joins TRBV12-5 to TRBJ1-5, with D maybe TRBD1 (6 bases). Between the trimmed V and J ends, which lost 5 bases and 5 bases, there was a span of 7 bases. CDR1 is LGHNT, CDR2 FRNRAP, per germline. The CDR3 extends over 12 amino acids. The CDR3 reads CASGTGYQPQHF. DNA of the CDR3: TGTGCTAGTGGTACAGGGTATCAGCCCCAGCATTTT.

The chain recombines TRBV18 with TRBJ2-5, with D possibly being TRBD1 (5 bases). The V gene's germline CDR1 is KGHSH and CDR2 LQKENI. The CDR3 is made up of 15 amino acids. V lost 3 bases to trimming and J lost 1 base, with 12 bases between them. CDR3 region: CASSPQGFGQETQYF. DNA of the CDR3: TGTGCCAGCTCACCCCAGGGTTTCGGCCAAGAGACCCAGTACTTC.

The chain combines TRBV6-5 with TRBJ2-3; D may be TRBD2 (5 bases). CDR3 size: 11 residues. Germline CDR1 reads MNHEY; CDR2 reads SVGAGI. The V end was cut by 11 bases, the J end by 5 bases, with 11 bases between. CDR3 region: CACRDGDTQYF. The CDR3 DNA is TGTGCCTGCCGGGATGGAGATACGCAGTATTTT.

This clone showed up just a few times. This chain joins TRBV7-8 and TRBJ2-1; D remains ambiguous. The germline gives CDR1 SGHVS, CDR2 FQNEAQ. V lost 0 bases to trimming and J lost 4 bases, with 4 bases between them. The CDR3 has 13 residues. CDR3 nucleotides: TGTGCCAGCAGCTTAGCATCATACAATGAGCAGTTCTTC. Translated, it gives CASSLASYNEQFF.

The CDR3 loop reads CASSLGQGSQPQHF. CDR3 nucleotides: TGTGCCAGCAGCCTCGGACAGGGAAGTCAGCCCCAGCATTTT. The chain links TRBV28 to TRBJ1-5, with 8 bases fitting TRBD1. Looked up from germline, CDR1 is MDHEN and CDR2 is SYDVKM. This CDR3 has 14 residues. V trimming: 6 bases; J trimming: 6 bases; junction bases outside the gene matches: 7.

The chain carries TRBV27 and TRBJ1-5, with D perhaps TRBD1 (5 bases). The CDR3 consists of 15 residues. V was trimmed by 4 bases and J by 2 bases, leaving 12 bases between them. Germline V lookup: CDR1 MNHEY, CDR2 SMNVEV (reference sequence). CDR3 amino acids: CASSYLGGGNQPQHF. In nucleotides, the CDR3 is TGTGCCAGCAGTTACCTCGGGGGGGGCAATCAGCCCCAGCATTTT.

Regarding this clone: The germline gene is not matched at one end of the junction; a read error may be the cause. The CDR3 DNA sequence: TGTTCCAGCAGGCAAGGACTAGCGGGAGGGCGATATGAGCAGTACTTC. Translating gives CSSRQGLAGGRYEQYF. J is TRBJ2-7 and V is TRBV7-9, with 15 bases fitting TRBD2. Germline CDR1 is SEHNR and CDR2 is FQNEAQ (reference sequence). The CDR3 sequence is 16 residues long.

This chain links TRBV6-4 with TRBJ1-2, with D unclear. The CDR3 runs to 13 residues. The ends were cut back, 3 bases at V and 4 bases at J, with 9 bases in the middle. The V gene's germline CDR1 is MRHNA and CDR2 SNTAGT. CDR3 DNA: TGTGCCAGCAGTGAGTCGTCAGGCTATGGCTACACCTTC. Translated, it gives CASSESSGYGYTF.

The chain couples TRBV7-9 to TRBJ2-7, with 12 bases matching TRBD2. The CDR3 totals 13 residues. In germline, CDR1 is SEHNR, CDR2 FQNEAQ (reference sequence). Losses at the gene ends were 5 bases for V and 10 bases for J; bases not matched to a gene: 6. This chain's CDR3 is CASSPTSGSSQYF. The CDR3 DNA follows: TGTGCCAGCAGCCCGACTAGCGGGAGTTCTCAGTACTTC.

This sequence joins TRBV6-6 and TRBJ2-2, with D tentatively TRBD2 (6 bases). CDR3 length: 15 amino acids. V was shortened by 4 bases and J by 3 bases, with 12 bases between the two germline ends. Per germline, CDR1 MNHNY and CDR2 SVGAGI (reference sequence). The CDR3 coding sequence is TGTGCCAGCAGTTTGGTGGGACTCCACACCGGGGAGCTGTTTTTT. This gives the protein CASSLVGLHTGELFF.

CDR3 region: CASSQRGVGYGYTF. As DNA, the CDR3 is TGTGCCAGCAGTCAACGGGGGGTTGGCTATGGCTACACCTTC. The chain links TRBV11-2 to TRBJ1-2; D is possibly TRBD1 (5 bases). The CDR3 spans 14 residues. The germline V gene has CDR1 SGHAT and CDR2 FQNNGV. V lost 6 bases, J lost 4 bases, and 15 bases lay in between.

J is TRBJ2-3 and V is TRBV29-1, with TRBD2 matching over 7 bases. CDR3 length: 13 residues. V shed 4 bases, J shed 2 bases, and the junction held 3 bases outside the gene matches. The germline V gene encodes CDR1 SQVTM and CDR2 ANQGSEA. The CDR3 loop is CSVAGRTTDTQYF. The CDR3 nucleotides are TGCAGCGTTGCCGGGAGGACCACAGATACGCAGTATTTT.

In its sample, this clone was seen once. The V and J genes are TRBV6-5 and TRBJ2-5; 8 positions match TRBD2. CDR1 is MNHEY and CDR2 is SVGAGI in the germline V gene. V lost 6 bases, J lost 7 bases, and 13 bases stayed unmatched. The CDR3 is made up of 15 amino acids. CDR3 protein: CASRASGGAGGTQYF. The CDR3 nucleotides read TGTGCCAGCAGGGCGTCGGGGGGGGCGGGGGGGACCCAGTACTTC.

Remarks on this clone: Other DNA sequences in the same sample also yield this CDR3. DNA of the CDR3: TGTGCCAGTAGTATTAGCGGAACCGGGGAGCTGTTTTTT. Translating gives CASSISGTGELFF. The chain has TRBV19 and TRBJ2-2; D perhaps matches TRBD2 (6 bases). V lost 3 bases, J lost 5 bases, and 7 bases lay in between. CDR1 and CDR2 from the germline V gene are LNHDA and SQIVND (reference sequence). This CDR3 is 13 amino acids long.

The rearrangement uses TRBV6-1 and TRBJ1-5; possible D gene TRBD1, 5 bases. The germline gives CDR1 MNHNS, CDR2 SASEGT. CDR3 length: 14 amino acids. Between the trimmed V and J ends, which lost 5 bases and 5 bases, there was a span of 13 bases. As DNA, the CDR3 is TGTGCCAGCAGTCTGGGGCAAGTTGATCAGCCCCAGCATTTT. Its protein is CASSLGQVDQPQHF.

V is TRBV28 and J is TRBJ1-1; no reliable D call. The germline CDR1 and CDR2 sequences are MDHEN and SYDVKM. This CDR3 region has 16 residues. V gave up 3 bases and J gave up 0 bases, with 14 bases separating them. As DNA, the CDR3 is TGTGCCAGCAGTTTGGCGGGCAGCTGGATGAACACTGAAGCTTTCTTT. It is translated as CASSLAGSWMNTEAFF.

The gene calls are TRBV6-5 and TRBJ1-2; 7 bases line up with TRBD1. V dropped 2 bases and J dropped 2; count of bases not matched to a gene: 8. The CDR3 sequence is 16 residues long. Germline V lookup: CDR1 MNHEY, CDR2 SVGAGI. Here the CDR3 DNA reads TGTGCCAGCAGTTACGTCCGGACAGGAGGCAACTATGGCTACACCTTC. Amino acids: CASSYVRTGGNYGYTF.

Only a few counts were recorded for this clone. V and J are TRBV19 and TRBJ2-2, with 8 bases aligning to TRBD1. The CDR3 is 16 residues long. Germline CDR1 and CDR2: LNHDA and SQIVND (reference sequence). V shed 7 bases, J shed 6 bases, and the junction held 13 bases outside the gene matches. CDR3 sequence reads: CASIKPGGGLAGELFF. In DNA, the CDR3 is TGTGCCAGTATAAAACCAGGGGGCGGGTTGGCCGGGGAGCTGTTTTTT.

This sequence joins TRBV6-4 and TRBJ2-1; TRBD1 might be the D (6 bases). The V and J ends lost 3 bases and 4 bases respectively, with 16 bases between them. This CDR3 spans 16 amino acids. CDR1 and CDR2 from the germline V gene are MRHNA and SNTAGT. The CDR3 DNA sequence: TGTGCCAGCAGTGAATCGCAGGGGAGTATATACAATGAGCAGTTCTTC. Protein: CASSESQGSIYNEQFF.